These 2 T cell receptor beta chains were all obtained from the same sample, sequenced in a study of blood T cell repertoires in COVID-19. Repertoires were generated with immunoSEQ multiplex PCR, while TCRdb's copy carries only in-frame clones and drops some. This table holds under 90,000 clones, 80% found once. Sequenced sample: peripheral blood. The receptors here all came from a human donor in a cohort sampled during active COVID-19.

This sequence joins TRBV5-1 and TRBJ1-4; 8 bases fit TRBD1. V lost 2 bases to trimming and J lost 4 bases; unmatched junction nucleotides: 10. The CDR3 extends over 17 amino acids. Germline values: CDR1 SGHRS, CDR2 YFSETQ. DNA for the CDR3: TGCGCCAGCAGCTTCGGAAGGACAGGGAATGGTAATGAAAAACTGTTTTTT. Its translation: CASSFGRTGNGNEKLFF.

The chain uses TRBV6-6 and TRBJ2-3; tentative D call: TRBD1 (6 bases). Germline V lookup: CDR1 MNHNY, CDR2 SVGAGI (reference sequence). CDR3 length: 14 amino acids. V was pared by 7 bases and J by 5 bases, with 16 bases between. DNA for the CDR3: TGTGCCAGCATACGGACAGCCACCCAAGATACGCAGTATTTT. Translating it yields CASIRTATQDTQYF.